This record concerns one T cell receptor (beta chain) sequence. This clonotype showed up many times. Its antigen is not yet known. No base quality information exists; no much larger clone differs at one position. This entry belongs to a study of CD8 T cells in ankylosing spondylitis (dated by TCRdb to about 2017). Regarding the research as a whole: The study profiled T cell receptor beta repertoires in healthy donors and ankylosing spondylitis patients to find disease-linked TCR variants. In total, the full study cohort was made up of roughly 110 healthy donors and about two dozen ankylosing spondylitis patients. Peripheral blood samples were taken, and synovial fluid was additionally collected from ankylosing spondylitis patients. What the research found in general, with its limitations: The disease-linked clones were reported as significantly enriched in matched synovial fluid samples from ankylosing spondylitis patients. A TCR beta motif made up of about eight highly homologous amino acid variants appeared to be characteristic of blood from ankylosing spondylitis patients. The disease-linked clones showed a CD8+ phenotype and occurred at relatively low frequencies in peripheral blood. Some TCR beta motif variants had previously been reported in synovial fluid and blood of reactive arthritis patients, which suggested common disease-initiation mechanisms.

The CDR3 measures 15 amino acids from cysteine to phenylalanine. Here the CDR3 DNA is all that survives: 45 bases in frame from base 1. Germline trimming: 0 bases from V, 6 bases from J; junction bases outside gene matches: 0. CDR1 and CDR2, looked up from the germline V gene (reference sequence), are LGHDT and YNNKEL. Sequencing took place on an Illumina HiSeq 2500. Quantitative 5'-RACE with molecular barcodes was the method used to prepare the TCR beta libraries. The authors' pipeline ran thus. To identify disease-linked TCR variants, a new computational method was used, one built on a probabilistic model of VDJ rearrangement. The public reads were quality trimmed at Q25 with fastp and then assembled into clones with MiXCR by TCRdb, keeping productive beta chains. For every CDR3 protein sequence, its rows merge into one entry that carries the most common genes and DNA. The V and J calls follow TCRdb's processing rather than the paper's. Within this sample are 200,000 or so distinct CDR3 sequences, with roughly 20% of them counted one time only. Clones ranked in the top ten supply around 4% of the sample.

The V and J genes are TRBV3-1 and TRBJ2-1, and 12 bases in between align with TRBD1. This receptor was identified in a male donor aged 10-35 years with ankylosing spondylitis or in good health (not recorded which). Donor details come from another sample of the same person, matched by shared clones. The sequencing sample was made of blood, either unsorted or a sorted T cell fraction (not recorded which). The sequenced DNA is TGTGCCAGCAGCCAAGAGGGACAGGGGGCCAATGAGCAGTTCTTC. It translates to CASSQEGQGANEQFF.